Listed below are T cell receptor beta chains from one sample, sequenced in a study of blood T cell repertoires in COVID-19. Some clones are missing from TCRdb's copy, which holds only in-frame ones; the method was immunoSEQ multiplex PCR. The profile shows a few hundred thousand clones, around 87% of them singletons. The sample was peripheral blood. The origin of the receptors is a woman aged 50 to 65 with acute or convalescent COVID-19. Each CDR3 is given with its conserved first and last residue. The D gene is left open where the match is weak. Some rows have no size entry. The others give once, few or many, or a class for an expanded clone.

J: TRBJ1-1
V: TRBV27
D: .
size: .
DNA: TGTGCCAGCAGGCCGTCAGGGAATGAAGCTTTCTTT
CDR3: CASRPSGNEAFF

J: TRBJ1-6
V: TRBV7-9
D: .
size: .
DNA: TGTGCCAGCAGCTCAAGTGGGGGGATTAATTCACCCCTCCACTTT
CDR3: CASSSSGGINSPLHF

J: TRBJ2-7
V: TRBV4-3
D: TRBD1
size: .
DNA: TGCGCCAGCAGCAATGGACAGGGCTACGAGCAGTACTTC
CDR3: CASSNGQGYEQYF

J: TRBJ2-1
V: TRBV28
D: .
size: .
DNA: TGTGCCAGCAGTTGGACTTCGGTGCACAATGAGCAGTTCTTC
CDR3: CASSWTSVHNEQFF

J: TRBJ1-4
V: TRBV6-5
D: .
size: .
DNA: TGTGCCAGCAGTATCCTGCGGGGGGAAAAACTGTTTTTT
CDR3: CASSILRGEKLFF

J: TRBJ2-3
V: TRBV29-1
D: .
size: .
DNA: TGCAGCGCGGAGGACAGTATCACAGATACGCAGTATTTT
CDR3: CSAEDSITDTQYF

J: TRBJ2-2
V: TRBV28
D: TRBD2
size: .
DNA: TGTGCCAGCAGTTTATTTCCGGCTAGCGGTACCGGGGAGCTGTTTTTT
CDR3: CASSLFPASGTGELFF

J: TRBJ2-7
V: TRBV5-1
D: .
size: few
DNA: TGCGCCAGCAGCCAGGGACTCCGAGACTACGAGCAGTACTTC
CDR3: CASSQGLRDYEQYF

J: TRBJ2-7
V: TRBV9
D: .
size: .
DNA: TGTGCCAGCAGCCCAGGGCCTCCCTCCTACGAGCAGTACTTC
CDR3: CASSPGPPSYEQYF

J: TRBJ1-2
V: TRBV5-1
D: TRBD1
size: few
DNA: TGCGCCAGCAGCTCAATCACCGGGACAGGGGGCTCTGGCTACACCTTC
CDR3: CASSSITGTGGSGYTF

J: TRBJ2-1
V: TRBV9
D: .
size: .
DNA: TGTGCCAGCAGCGTAGATCAGGGCCCCGATGAGCAGTTCTTC
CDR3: CASSVDQGPDEQFF

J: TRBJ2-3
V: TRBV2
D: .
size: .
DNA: TGTGCCAGCAAGGCGGAACCAGATACGCAGTATTTT
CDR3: CASKAEPDTQYF

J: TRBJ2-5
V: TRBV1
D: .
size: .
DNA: TGCACCAGCAGCCAAGGTCGAAACGGCCAAGAGACCCAGTACTTC
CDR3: CTSSQGRNGQETQYF

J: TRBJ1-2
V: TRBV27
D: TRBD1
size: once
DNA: TGTGCCAGCAGTTCACGTCGGGACAGGGAATTCTATGGCTACACCTTC
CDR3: CASSSRRDREFYGYTF

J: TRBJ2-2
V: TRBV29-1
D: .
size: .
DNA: TGCAGCGTAGCCCCCCGGTTGAACACCGGGGAGCTGTTTTTT
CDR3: CSVAPRLNTGELFF